This T cell receptor (beta chain) is drawn from a study of identical twins. MiXCR, applied by TCRdb to the 5' RACE reads, yields one record per CDR3 protein. This repertoire shows 1.5 million to 2 million distinct CDR3 sequences, about 32% found once; its top ten account for around 0.3%. The ends were cut back, 2 bases at V and 6 bases at J, with 14 bases in the middle. CDR1 and CDR2 (germline): SQVTM, ANQGSEA. This CDR3 comprises 14 residues. V gene TRBV29-1 combines with J gene TRBJ1-5; D is unclear. This clonotype was sampled from a newborn girl in good health. The sequencing input was cord blood. CDR3 sequence reads: CSVESVRVRQPQHF. The CDR3 DNA reads TGCAGCGTTGAAAGTGTGAGGGTACGTCAGCCCCAGCATTTT.